The 8 T cell receptor beta chains listed next were all sequenced from one sample in a study of chemoradiotherapy in HPV16-positive cancers. The repertoire was sequenced with immunoSEQ multiplex PCR; TCRdb's copy has only in-frame clones and lacks some. Among 2,000 to 2,500 clones listed, approximately 89% were seen once. This specimen was tumor tissue, taken from a patient who underwent chemoradiotherapy. The source of these receptors is a human donor with HPV-associated anogenital cancer.

The gene calls are TRBV5-6 and TRBJ2-7; TRBD2 is a possible D gene (5 bases). Looked up from germline, CDR1 is SGHDT and CDR2 is YYEEEE. The CDR3 has 13 residues. V gave up 2 bases and J gave up 5 bases, with 11 bases separating them. The CDR3 region is CASSLGLLNEQYF. Here the CDR3 DNA reads TGTGCCAGCAGCTTAGGACTCCTGAACGAGCAGTACTTC. Supplemented by reference TRBV5-6 and TRBJ2-7, the full variable domain reads DAGVTQSPTHLIKTRGQQVTLRCSPKSGHDTVSWYQQALGQGPQFIFQYYEEEERQRGNFPDRFSGHQFPNYSSELNVNALLLGDSALYLCASSLGLLNEQYFGPGTRLTVT.

The chain carries TRBV29-1 and TRBJ1-2; 8 positions match TRBD1. The CDR3 has 13 amino acids. V lost 4 bases, J lost 7 bases, and 8 bases stayed unmatched. Germline CDR1 and CDR2: SQVTM and ANQGSEA. The CDR3 DNA is TGCAGCGTTGTTGCAGGGGGCGATTCTGGCTACACCTTC. Its protein is CSVVAGGDSGYTF.

The gene calls are TRBV10-3 and TRBJ1-1, with D unresolved. This CDR3 is built from 14 residues. Trimming cost V 4 bases and J 5 bases, with 14 bases left between them. CDR1 is ENHRY, CDR2 SYGVKD, per germline. The CDR3, as DNA: TGTGCCATCAGTGGGGGTAACCTTGGGACTGAAGCTTTCTTT. It codes for CAISGGNLGTEAFF.

This chain uses TRBV7-6 with TRBJ2-3; D might be TRBD2 (6 bases). V shed 4 bases and J shed 0 bases, with 11 bases lying between them. The CDR3 has 15 residues. Germline CDR1 reads SGHVS; CDR2 reads FNYEAQ. CDR3 DNA: TGTGCCAGCAGCTGGGGGGACTCTAGCACAGATACGCAGTATTTT. Translation: CASSWGDSSTDTQYF.

This clone is a singleton in its sample. V and J are TRBV4-1 and TRBJ1-2; D may be TRBD1 (5 bases). The germline V and J ends were trimmed by 3 bases and 9 bases, with 11 bases remaining between them. The length of the CDR3 is 12 residues. CDR1 MGHRA and CDR2 YSYEKL come from the germline V gene. CDR3 sequence: CASSQKGLSYTF. The CDR3 DNA follows: TGCGCCAGCAGCCAGAAGGGGTTGAGCTACACCTTC.

This sequence joins TRBV2 and TRBJ1-2; 8 bases align to TRBD1. In germline, CDR1 is SNHLY, CDR2 FYNNEI. This CDR3 contains 12 residues. Trimming cost V 9 bases and J 7 bases; bases outside gene matches: 7. The CDR3 sequence: CASPQGVSGYTF. CDR3 DNA sequence: TGTGCCAGTCCACAGGGGGTCTCTGGCTACACCTTC.

V usage is TRBV15 and J usage is TRBJ2-2; D remains ambiguous. Germline loops: CDR1 LNHNV, CDR2 YYDKDF (reference sequence). V was cut by 5 bases and J by 5 bases, with 9 bases left in between. CDR3 length: 13 residues. The CDR3 region is CATSRVGTGELFF. The CDR3 region has the DNA TGTGCCACCAGCCGGGTGGGGACCGGGGAGCTGTTTTTT. Full variable domain (remainder filled in from reference TRBV15 and TRBJ2-2): DAMVIQNPRYQVTQFGKPVTLSCSQTLNHNVMYWYQQKSSQAPKLLFHYYDKDFNNEADTPDNFQSRRPNTSFCFLDIRSPGLGDTAMYLCATSRVGTGELFFGEGSRLTVL.

This chain uses TRBV15 with TRBJ1-1, with 10 bases identical to TRBD1. Germline V gene lookup returns CDR1 LNHNV and CDR2 YYDKDF (reference sequence). V shed 4 bases, J shed 1 base, and the junction held 6 bases outside the gene matches. The CDR3 runs 16 residues. CDR3 in amino acids: CATSKFDRGPNTEAFF. In DNA form, the CDR3 reads TGTGCCACCAGCAAGTTTGACAGGGGGCCGAACACTGAAGCTTTCTTT.